The 22 T cell receptor beta chains in this list originate from one sample, sequenced in a study of blood T cell repertoires in COVID-19. Produced via immunoSEQ multiplex PCR; TCRdb's table is partial and in-frame only. The profile covers over 200,000 clones, with around 84% appearing a single time and around 10% taken by the ten largest. The source material was peripheral blood. These receptor sequences come from a man over 45 with COVID-19, enrolled during active disease.

The V and J genes are TRBV28 and TRBJ1-2; D is ambiguous. Looked up from germline, CDR1 is MDHEN and CDR2 is SYDVKM. The CDR3 contains 14 residues. V lost 9 bases and J 4 bases, leaving 18 bases between the germline ends. The CDR3 region has the DNA TGTGCCAGTACCTGGCCCAGGTCCCCCTATGGCTACACCTTC. Protein: CASTWPRSPYGYTF.

The V and J genes are TRBV6-1 and TRBJ1-3; TRBD1 might be the D (6 bases). Germline CDR1 MNHNS, CDR2 SASEGT. The CDR3 has 13 amino acids. Trimming stripped 5 bases from V and 7 bases from J, with 12 bases between. The CDR3 nucleotides read TGTGCCAGCAGTACGACAGGTTGGAACACCATATATTTT. Its protein is CASSTTGWNTIYF.

J is TRBJ2-7 and V is TRBV29-1, with D maybe TRBD1 (5 bases). Germline-derived CDR1 and CDR2 are SQVTM and ANQGSEA. This CDR3 comprises 13 residues. V lost 4 bases and J 0 bases, leaving 10 bases between the germline ends. CDR3 protein: CSVGQHYSYEQYF. The CDR3 DNA follows: TGCAGCGTTGGACAGCATTACTCCTACGAGCAGTACTTC.

The chain joins TRBV2 to TRBJ1-2; D possibly corresponds to TRBD1 (6 bases). The V end lost 5 bases, the J end lost 8 bases, and 18 bases lay between the germline ends. Germline assignment: CDR1 SNHLY and CDR2 FYNNEI. The CDR3 has 14 amino acids. The CDR3 DNA reads TGTGCCAGCAGTTCCGACGACAGGCCGGTGGGCTACACCTTC. It is translated as CASSSDDRPVGYTF.

The J gene is TRBJ1-6, the V gene TRBV27, with D unclear. The CDR3 contains 15 residues. Per germline, CDR1 MNHEY and CDR2 SMNVEV (reference sequence). Between the trimmed V and J ends, which lost 0 bases and 7 bases, there was a span of 10 bases. The CDR3 DNA sequence: TGTGCCAGCAGTTTATCTTGGCAGGTGAATTCACCCCTCCACTTT. Protein: CASSLSWQVNSPLHF.

There are a few counts of this clone. Written as DNA, the CDR3 is TGTGCCAGCAGTTACTCCGGGGAAATCACCTACGAGCAGTACTTC. Its translation is CASSYSGEITYEQYF. The chain joins TRBV6-5 to TRBJ2-7; TRBD2 might be the D (5 bases). This CDR3 spans 15 amino acids. Trimming stripped 0 bases from V and 2 bases from J, with 11 bases between. The germline gives CDR1 MNHEY, CDR2 SVGAGI.

The chain links TRBV4-2 to TRBJ1-4, with 7 bases fitting TRBD1. The germline CDR1 and CDR2 sequences are LGHNA and YNFKEQ. V trimming: 1 base; J trimming: 4 bases; junction bases outside the gene matches: 0. There are 14 residues in the CDR3. CDR3 bases: TGTGCCAGCAGCCAAGGACAGGGTAATGAAAAACTGTTTTTT. This codes for CASSQGQGNEKLFF.

This rearrangement joins TRBV6-4 to TRBJ2-5; 10 positions match TRBD1. The CDR3 runs to 15 residues. The V gene's germline CDR1 is MRHNA and CDR2 SNTAGT. V shed 6 bases, J shed 4 bases, and the junction held 8 bases outside the gene matches. CDR3 protein: CASSATGGVGETQYF. CDR3 DNA: TGTGCCAGCAGCGCGACAGGGGGCGTAGGAGAGACCCAGTACTTC.

V gene TRBV7-2 combines with J gene TRBJ2-1; TRBD2 matches at 10 bases. V shed 1 base, J shed 0 bases, and the junction held 9 bases outside the gene matches. Per the germline V gene, CDR1 is SGHTA and CDR2 is FQGNSA. This CDR3 has 19 residues. CDR3 in amino acids: CASSLGISGGKSSYNEQFF. In nucleotides, the CDR3 is TGTGCCAGCAGCTTAGGGATTAGCGGGGGGAAAAGCTCCTACAATGAGCAGTTCTTC.

The gene calls are TRBV5-1 and TRBJ2-3, with TRBD1 as a possible D gene (6 bases). Per the germline V gene, CDR1 is SGHRS and CDR2 is YFSETQ. The V end lost 6 bases, the J end lost 2 bases, and 10 bases lay between the germline ends. The CDR3 contains 13 residues. The CDR3 DNA follows: TGCGCCAGCAAAGGGGGAGCCACAGATACGCAGTATTTT. Its translation is CASKGGATDTQYF.

The gene calls are TRBV30 and TRBJ2-1; TRBD2 matches 10 bases. Germline assignment: CDR1 GTSNPN and CDR2 SVGIG (reference sequence). This CDR3 has 15 residues. V lost 3 bases and J lost 3; bases outside the gene matches: 5. The DNA of the CDR3 is TGTGCCTGGAGCCGGGAGCGGGGGGGCTACAATGAGCAGTTCTTC. Translating it yields CAWSRERGGYNEQFF.

The rearrangement links TRBV24-1 to TRBJ1-4; 10 nucleotides align to TRBD1. From germline, CDR1 is KGHDR and CDR2 SFDVKD. V shed 6 bases and J 6 bases; nucleotides not matched to a gene: 9. The CDR3 runs 16 residues. The chain's CDR3 is CATSRGTGALDEKLFF. The CDR3 DNA follows: TGTGCCACCAGTAGGGGGACAGGGGCTTTGGATGAAAAACTGTTTTTT.

This sequence joins TRBV7-6 and TRBJ2-3; the D gene is possibly TRBD2 (6 bases). Germline V gene data show CDR1 as SGHVS and CDR2 as FNYEAQ. Trimming took off 1 base at V and 2 bases at J, with 16 bases between the two ends. This CDR3 contains 17 residues. CDR3 region: CASSLGWAGRVTDTQYF. The CDR3 DNA sequence: TGTGCCAGCAGCTTAGGATGGGCGGGACGGGTCACAGATACGCAGTATTTT.

This chain connects TRBV7-2 to TRBJ1-4, with 7 bases aligning to TRBD1. The CDR3 has 17 amino acids. The ends lost 1 base at V and 3 bases at J; junction bases unmatched: 8. Germline V gives CDR1 SGHTA, CDR2 FQGNSA. CDR3 amino acids: CASSLGPGGRSNEKLFF. CDR3 coding DNA: TGTGCCAGCAGCTTAGGTCCAGGGGGGCGGTCTAATGAAAAACTGTTTTTT. The whole variable domain, filled in from reference TRBV7-2 and TRBJ1-4, reads GAGVSQSPSNKVTEKGKDVELRCDPISGHTALYWYRQSLGQGLEFLIYFQGNSAPDKSGLPSDRFSAERTGGSVSTLTIQRTQQEDSAVYLCASSLGPGGRSNEKLFFGSGTQLSVL.

This clone was detected once. The rearrangement joins TRBV18 to TRBJ2-2; 8 bases fit TRBD1. V shed 3 bases and J 2 bases; nucleotides not matched to a gene: 2. The CDR3 has 15 residues. Germline values: CDR1 KGHSH, CDR2 LQKENI. The CDR3, as DNA: TGTGCCAGCTCACCGGGACAGGTTAACACCGGGGAGCTGTTTTTT. Translating it yields CASSPGQVNTGELFF. Based on the CDR3 plus reference TRBV18 and TRBJ2-2, the full variable domain is NAGVMQNPRHLVRRRGQEARLRCSPMKGHSHVYWYRQLPEEGLKFMVYLQKENIIDESGMPKERFSAEFPKEGPSILRIQQVVRGDSAAYFCASSPGQVNTGELFFGEGSRLTVL.

The chain links TRBV29-1 to TRBJ2-1; 13 nucleotides match TRBD2. This CDR3 has 16 residues. CDR1 and CDR2 (germline): SQVTM, ANQGSEA. Here the CDR3 reads CSFGLAGVSSPNEQFF. The CDR3 nucleotides read TGCAGTTTCGGACTAGCGGGAGTTTCGTCCCCCAATGAGCAGTTCTTC.

The gene calls are TRBV28 and TRBJ1-2, with 7 bases aligning to TRBD1. Germline assignment: CDR1 MDHEN and CDR2 SYDVKM. The CDR3 loop spans 14 amino acids. V dropped 5 bases and J dropped 4; count of bases not matched to a gene: 7. CDR3 DNA: TGTGCCAGCAGTGAAATCGGGACAGCCTATGGCTACACCTTC. Translation gives CASSEIGTAYGYTF.

The J gene is TRBJ2-1, the V gene TRBV20-1; D ambiguous. The CDR3 runs to 11 residues. V lost 5 bases, J lost 7 bases, and 9 bases lay in between. Germline V gene data show CDR1 as DFQATT and CDR2 as SNEGSKA (reference sequence). CDR3 sequence reads: CSAGHNNEQFF. The CDR3 bases are TGCAGTGCTGGGCATAATAATGAGCAGTTCTTC.

The rearrangement uses TRBV9 and TRBJ1-2; D perhaps matches TRBD1 (5 bases). Trimming pared 2 bases from V and 3 bases from J, leaving 11 bases between. The CDR3 runs 14 residues. Germline V gene data show CDR1 as SGDLS and CDR2 as YYNGEE. CDR3 DNA: TGTGCCAGCAGCGTCGACAGCGTAGACTATGGCTACACCTTC. Encoded protein: CASSVDSVDYGYTF.

The genes are TRBV7-9 and TRBJ1-2; 8 bases align to TRBD1. This CDR3 is built from 15 residues. The germline CDR1 and CDR2 sequences are SEHNR and FQNEAQ (reference sequence). V was pared by 2 bases and J by 8 bases, with 10 bases of the junction left unmatched. The CDR3 DNA is TGTGCCAGCAGCTTAAATGCAGGGGGCGATTTAGGCTACACCTTC. Its protein is CASSLNAGGDLGYTF.

The chain has TRBV27 and TRBJ2-7; D is perhaps TRBD1 (7 bases). The V end was cut by 5 bases, the J end by 3 bases, with 17 bases between. The CDR3 has 15 residues. Germline loops: CDR1 MNHEY, CDR2 SMNVEV (reference sequence). The CDR3 sequence is CASSQTGTPLYEQYF. The CDR3 coding sequence is TGTGCCAGCAGTCAGACAGGGACTCCCCTCTACGAGCAGTACTTC.

J is TRBJ1-1 and V is TRBV29-1; D remains ambiguous. CDR3 length: 12 residues. Germline V CDR1 and CDR2: SQVTM, ANQGSEA. V was shortened by 4 bases and J by 5 bases, with 11 bases between the two germline ends. The CDR3 DNA reads TGCAGCGTTGGTGGTCGCGCGACTGAAGCTTTCTTT. It is translated as CSVGGRATEAFF.